The entry that follows covers one T cell receptor (beta chain) sequence. Recruitment covered roughly 24 US areas and drew participants whose ages spanned roughly 18 to 100 years. Researchers sorted participants into cohorts using their self-reported clinical history. Original methodology: Estimation of nucleated cell counts was performed using reference gene primer amplification. Profiling relied on immunoSEQ multiplex PCR, and the TCRdb table lists in-frame clones only, not all of them. For V, J and clone size, that table is used; D and trimming come from the DNA. Of under 250,000 clones listed, roughly 87% are singletons. The data belong to a study of blood T cell repertoires in COVID-19. The germline V gene has CDR1 MNHEY and CDR2 SMNVEV (reference sequence). This CDR3 is 15 amino acids long. V lost 5 bases and J lost 4, with 12 bases in between.

The source is a woman aged 25-40 years with acute COVID-19. The sequenced material came from PBMCs or T cells enriched from blood (not recorded which). This chain connects TRBV27 to TRBJ1-6; no clear D. The CDR3: CASSKLGVYNSPLHF. CDR3 nucleotide sequence: TGTGCCAGCAGTAAGTTAGGAGTATATAATTCACCCCTCCACTTT.